These 23 T cell receptor beta chains share one sample of origin, sequenced in a study of early T cells in non-severe SARS-CoV-2 infection. MiXCR, applied by TCRdb to the 5' RACE reads, yields one record per CDR3 protein. The sample gives 110,000 or so distinct CDR3 sequences, 9% to 13% of which show up once; 3.1% is in the top ten. Sample: whole blood. All receptors come from an adult who was a healthcare worker with PCR-confirmed SARS-CoV-2 infection or an uninfected control (not recorded which).

The sample holds a few counts of this clonotype. The rearrangement joins TRBV6-6 to TRBJ2-5; D call uncertain. Germline CDR1 reads MNHNY; CDR2 reads SVGAGI (reference sequence). The CDR3 is 11 amino acids. V was shortened by 2 bases and J by 4 bases, with 2 bases between the two germline ends. CDR3 sequence reads: CASSYTETQYF. CDR3 coding DNA: TGTGCCAGCAGTTACACAGAGACCCAGTACTTC.

This clonotype came up a few times. The chain has TRBV6-6 and TRBJ1-4; no clear D. V lost 8 bases and J 8 bases, leaving 6 bases between the germline ends. Per germline, CDR1 MNHNY and CDR2 SVGAGI (reference sequence). The CDR3 length is 10 residues. CDR3 loop: CASLREKLFF. The CDR3 DNA reads TGTGCCAGCTTGAGGGAAAAACTGTTTTTT.

In its sample, this clonotype was seen many times. The genes are TRBV27 and TRBJ2-5; D uncertain. Between the trimmed V and J ends, which lost 3 bases and 5 bases, there was a span of 4 bases. The CDR3 sequence is 11 residues long. Per germline, CDR1 MNHEY and CDR2 SMNVEV (reference sequence). The CDR3 spells CASSFAETQYF. In nucleotides, the CDR3 is TGTGCCAGCAGTTTTGCGGAGACCCAGTACTTC.

The J gene is TRBJ2-3, the V gene TRBV12-3 or TRBV12-4; no definite D call. The CDR3 is 13 amino acids. V lost 0 bases and J 5 bases, leaving 6 bases between the germline ends. The CDR3 nucleotides are TGTGCCAGCAGTTTAGCGCCTCTAGATACGCAGTATTTT. This codes for CASSLAPLDTQYF.

CDR3 DNA: TGTGCCAGCAGCTACGTCATGAGCCTGGGGGCCTTGAACACTGAAGCTTTCTTT. Protein product: CASSYVMSLGALNTEAFF. This sequence joins TRBV11-1 and TRBJ1-1; D possibly corresponds to TRBD1 (6 bases). Germline CDR1 reads SGHAT; CDR2 reads FQDESV (reference sequence). V was cut by 4 bases and J by 0 bases, with 21 bases left in between. The CDR3 is made up of 18 amino acids.

This clonotype has ten or more counts. This chain joins TRBV7-3 and TRBJ2-2; D is perhaps TRBD2 (5 bases). Germline CDR1 is SGHTA and CDR2 is FQGTGA. Trimming cost V 1 base and J 2 bases, with 8 bases left between them. The CDR3 consists of 15 residues. CDR3 region: CASSLSGPNTGELFF. CDR3 sequence (DNA): TGTGCCAGCAGCTTAAGCGGGCCAAACACCGGGGAGCTGTTTTTT.

J is TRBJ2-2 and V is TRBV27, with a weak D call TRBD2 (6 bases). CDR1 and CDR2 (germline): MNHEY, SMNVEV (reference sequence). Trimming pared 3 bases from V and 0 bases from J, leaving 11 bases between. This CDR3 has 16 residues. The CDR3 spells CASSFDPGANTGELFF. The CDR3 nucleotides are TGTGCCAGCAGTTTCGATCCGGGGGCGAACACCGGGGAGCTGTTTTTT.

This clonotype was detected a few times. The rearrangement links TRBV20-1 to TRBJ2-5, with 15 bases identical to TRBD2. V trimming: 4 bases; J trimming: 2 bases; junction bases outside the gene matches: 2. Germline values: CDR1 DFQATT, CDR2 SNEGSKA (reference sequence). This CDR3 has 15 residues. This CDR3 is CSATGTSGRQETQYF. The CDR3 coding sequence is TGCAGTGCTACAGGGACTAGCGGGAGGCAAGAGACCCAGTACTTC.

This clonotype was seen only a few times. CDR3 in DNA: TGTGCCAGCAGCCAAGGGACTAGCGTAGGGTACGAGCAGTACTTC. Its protein is CASSQGTSVGYEQYF. The chain carries TRBV3-1 and TRBJ2-7; 9 nucleotides line up with TRBD2. Trimming cost V 1 base and J 4 bases; bases outside gene matches: 5. Germline assignment: CDR1 LGHDT and CDR2 YNNKEL (reference sequence). This CDR3 region has 15 residues.

This clonotype appeared a few times. V usage is TRBV4-2 and J usage is TRBJ2-3, with 11 bases identical to TRBD2. This CDR3 region has 17 residues. From germline, CDR1 is LGHNA and CDR2 YNFKEQ. The V gene end was trimmed by 1 base and the J gene end by 5 bases; junction bases not matched to a gene: 8. As DNA, the CDR3 is TGTGCCAGCAGCCAAGTGGGGATAGCGGGGGGGAAAGATACGCAGTATTTT. Residues: CASSQVGIAGGKDTQYF.

The chain uses TRBV5-5 and TRBJ1-5; D uncertain. The V gene's germline CDR1 is SGHKS and CDR2 YYEKEE (reference sequence). V was trimmed by 8 bases and J by 0 bases, leaving 18 bases between them. The CDR3 is made up of 16 amino acids. The CDR3 coding sequence is TGTGCCAGTATCCCCCGGGCCGGCAATAGCAATCAGCCCCAGCATTTT. As protein: CASIPRAGNSNQPQHF.

This clonotype was counted many times. This chain uses TRBV9 with TRBJ2-7; unclear D gene. Germline loops: CDR1 SGDLS, CDR2 YYNGEE. The V gene lost 0 bases and the J gene lost 5 bases, with 12 bases spanning the gap. This CDR3 contains 14 residues. The CDR3 DNA reads TGTGCCAGCAGCGTAGGAACACGTCAGGACGAGCAGTACTTC. Amino acid sequence: CASSVGTRQDEQYF.

This clonotype was picked up many times. The J gene is TRBJ2-1, the V gene TRBV5-4; 9 nucleotides line up with TRBD1. The CDR3 totals 15 residues. V was clipped by 4 bases and J by 9 bases; unmatched bases: 11. Germline V gene sequence: CDR1 SGHNT, CDR2 YYREEE (reference sequence). Written as DNA, the CDR3 is TGTGCCAGCAGCCAGACAGGGGGGCAATACGGTGAGCAGTTCTTC. Translation gives CASSQTGGQYGEQFF.

This clonotype was detected ten times or more. This sequence joins TRBV3-1 and TRBJ2-7, with no clear D. V lost 1 base and J 6 bases, leaving 4 bases between the germline ends. This CDR3 contains 11 residues. Per the germline V gene, CDR1 is LGHDT and CDR2 is YNNKEL (reference sequence). CDR3 sequence reads: CASSQGTEQYF. Written as DNA, the CDR3 is TGTGCCAGCAGCCAAGGTACCGAGCAGTACTTC.

The chain has TRBV7-2 and TRBJ2-2; TRBD2 matches at 7 bases. The V gene's germline CDR1 is SGHTA and CDR2 FQGNSA. V shed 3 bases, J shed 6 bases, and the junction held 7 bases outside the gene matches. The CDR3 is 15 amino acids. CDR3: CASSLIAGVAGELFF. CDR3 bases: TGTGCCAGCAGCTTGATTGCGGGAGTGGCCGGGGAGCTGTTTTTT.

This clonotype was picked up many times. CDR3 amino acids: CASSRGGGRTEAFF. CDR3 nucleotide sequence: TGTGCCAGCAGCAGAGGAGGAGGTCGGACTGAAGCTTTCTTT. The gene calls are TRBV9 and TRBJ1-1; D remains ambiguous. The ends were cut back, 4 bases at V and 5 bases at J, with 15 bases in the middle. Germline V gene data show CDR1 as SGDLS and CDR2 as YYNGEE. This CDR3 has 14 amino acids.

With regard to this clonotype: A much larger clone differs by one base, so this may be a read error. The V call is TRBV10-3, the J call TRBJ2-5; no clear D gene. Germline V gene data show CDR1 as ENHRY and CDR2 as SYGVKD. The CDR3 is made up of 14 amino acids. Trimming shortened V by 8 bases and J by 5 bases, and 18 bases separated the two germline ends. This chain's CDR3 is CAIPPPSSEETQYF. The CDR3 DNA reads as TGTGCCATCCCCCCCCCGTCTTCTGAGGAGACCCAGTACTTC.

The rearrangement joins TRBV3-1 to TRBJ2-2; unclear D gene. Germline CDR1 is LGHDT and CDR2 is YNNKEL (reference sequence). The CDR3 is 16 residues long. V dropped 7 bases and J dropped 2 bases, with 17 bases sitting between them. The CDR3 region is CASTPGLNYNTGELFF. The CDR3 nucleotides are TGTGCCAGCACCCCCGGGCTTAACTATAACACCGGGGAGCTGTTTTTT. Variable domain in full (rest from reference TRBV3-1 and TRBJ2-2): DTAVSQTPKYLVTQMGNDKSIKCEQNLGHDTMYWYKQDSKKFLKIMFSYNNKELIINETVPNRFSPKSPDKAHLNLHINSLELGDSAVYFCASTPGLNYNTGELFFGEGSRLTVL.

This clonotype was detected only a few times. The CDR3 coding sequence is TGCAGTGCTAGAGATAGGCCGACGGGAGGGCCCGGGGAGCAGTACTTC. Its protein is CSARDRPTGGPGEQYF. The chain has TRBV20-1 and TRBJ2-7; 8 bases map to TRBD2. The germline V gene encodes CDR1 DFQATT and CDR2 SNEGSKA (reference sequence). V gave up 0 bases and J gave up 7 bases; unmatched junction bases: 14. The CDR3 consists of 16 residues.

This chain connects TRBV11-3 to TRBJ1-1, with no clear D. The V gene lost 3 bases and the J gene lost 5 bases, with 13 bases spanning the gap. The V gene's germline CDR1 is SGHNT and CDR2 YENEEA. The CDR3 sequence is 14 residues long. CDR3 protein: CASSLDEVVTEAFF. CDR3 in DNA: TGTGCCAGCAGCTTGGACGAAGTGGTAACTGAAGCTTTCTTT.

This clonotype was seen only a few times. The chain employs TRBV28 and TRBJ2-3, with D maybe TRBD1 (5 bases). CDR1 and CDR2 (germline): MDHEN, SYDVKM. The CDR3 has 17 amino acids. Trimming shortened V by 5 bases and J by 0 bases, and 18 bases separated the two germline ends. CDR3 nucleotide sequence: TGTGCCAGCAGTGTCACTTTGGGGCGGCCTAGCACAGATACGCAGTATTTT. Encoded protein: CASSVTLGRPSTDTQYF. Variable domain in full (rest from reference TRBV28 and TRBJ2-3): DVKVTQSSRYLVKRTGEKVFLECVQDMDHENMFWYRQDPGLGLRLIYFSYDVKMKEKGDIPEGYSVSREKKERFSLILESASTNQTSMYLCASSVTLGRPSTDTQYFGPGTRLTVL.

This clonotype was counted ten times or more. V is TRBV7-9 and J is TRBJ2-7; 8 bases align to TRBD1. Unmatched junction bases numbered 10, after V lost 5 bases and J lost 4 bases. The CDR3 is 15 amino acids. Germline CDR1 is SEHNR and CDR2 is FQNEAQ (reference sequence). CDR3 DNA sequence: TGTGCCAGCAGCACGATGACAGGGGCAGTTTACGAGCAGTACTTC. Protein sequence: CASSTMTGAVYEQYF.

This clonotype was recorded at least ten times. The chain carries TRBV20-1 and TRBJ2-1; 9 bases match TRBD2. Trimming at V came to 4 bases and at J to 4 bases, leaving 11 bases not matched to a gene. CDR3 length: 16 amino acids. From germline, CDR1 is DFQATT and CDR2 SNEGSKA (reference sequence). The CDR3 region is CSATYIAGALYNEQFF. CDR3 in DNA: TGCAGTGCTACCTATATAGCGGGAGCTCTTTACAATGAGCAGTTCTTC.